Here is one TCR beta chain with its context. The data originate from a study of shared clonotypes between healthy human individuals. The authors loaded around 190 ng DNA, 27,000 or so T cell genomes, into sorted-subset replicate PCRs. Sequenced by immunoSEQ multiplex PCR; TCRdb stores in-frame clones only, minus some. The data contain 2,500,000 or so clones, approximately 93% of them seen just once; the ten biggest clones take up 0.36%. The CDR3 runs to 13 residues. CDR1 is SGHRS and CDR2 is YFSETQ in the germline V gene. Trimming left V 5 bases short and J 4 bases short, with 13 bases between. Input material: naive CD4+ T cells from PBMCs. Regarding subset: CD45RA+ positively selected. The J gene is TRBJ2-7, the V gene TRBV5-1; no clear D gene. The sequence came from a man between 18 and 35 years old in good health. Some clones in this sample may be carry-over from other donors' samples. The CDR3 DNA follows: TGCGCCAGCAGTCGCGACCCGACTTACGAGCAGTACTTC. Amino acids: CASSRDPTYEQYF.